Below are 30 T cell receptor beta chains sequenced from a single sample in a study of T-cell memory formation after mild COVID-19. MiXCR, applied by TCRdb to the 5' RACE reads, yields one record per CDR3 protein. The table records 350,000 to 500,000 distinct CDR3 sequences, around a quarter of them present only once. Sequencing was performed on PBMCs or a T cell subset sorted from them (not recorded which). Every receptor here comes from an adult woman who had mild COVID-19 (a few samples of this study predate the infection). Cell type and time point are not known.

The chain uses TRBV10-3 and TRBJ1-1; 7 nucleotides agree with TRBD1. The CDR3 length is 15 residues. Germline CDR1 ENHRY, CDR2 SYGVKD. Losses at the gene ends were 6 bases for V and 0 bases for J; bases not matched to a gene: 7. The CDR3: CAISDREGVNTEAFF. The DNA for the CDR3 is TGTGCCATCAGCGACAGGGAGGGAGTGAACACTGAAGCTTTCTTT.

This chain links TRBV6-5 with TRBJ1-4; D not resolved. Germline V CDR1 and CDR2: MNHEY, SVGAGI. Deletions cut 0 bases from V and 4 bases from J, with 12 bases between. This CDR3 region has 16 residues. CDR3 DNA sequence: TGTGCCAGCAGTTACTCGATGTCGGGAGGTAATGAAAAACTGTTTTTT. Its protein product is CASSYSMSGGNEKLFF.

This clonotype was picked up a small number of times. The gene calls are TRBV7-2 and TRBJ2-6, with a weak D call TRBD2 (6 bases). Trimming left V 5 bases short and J 0 bases short, with 11 bases between. This CDR3 has 16 residues. Germline assignment: CDR1 SGHTA and CDR2 FQGNSA. CDR3 sequence reads: CASSPGGTSGANVLTF. CDR3 nucleotide sequence: TGTGCCAGCAGCCCAGGAGGGACCTCTGGGGCCAACGTCCTGACTTTC.

This clonotype was seen a handful of times. This chain connects TRBV18 to TRBJ2-5, with D possibly TRBD2 on 6 matching bases. Germline lookup yields CDR1 KGHSH and CDR2 LQKENI. V was clipped by 0 bases and J by 5 bases, with 10 bases between them. CDR3 length: 14 amino acids. DNA for the CDR3: TGTGCCAGCTCACCACCCGGGGGACGGGAGACCCAGTACTTC. Its translation is CASSPPGGRETQYF.

V is TRBV6-1 and J is TRBJ2-5; D is perhaps TRBD1 (5 bases). V shed 5 bases and J shed 2 bases, with 9 bases lying between them. Per the germline V gene, CDR1 is MNHNS and CDR2 is SASEGT. The CDR3 contains 13 residues. The CDR3 DNA reads as TGTGCCAGCAGTATGACAGTACAAGAGACCCAGTACTTC. Protein sequence: CASSMTVQETQYF.

The gene calls are TRBV7-9 and TRBJ1-1, with TRBD1 matching 8 bases. The V gene end was trimmed by 5 bases and the J gene end by 4 bases; junction bases not matched to a gene: 6. CDR3 length: 14 amino acids. CDR1 and CDR2 from the germline V gene are SEHNR and FQNEAQ (reference sequence). CDR3: CASSPQGASTEAFF. Written as DNA, the CDR3 is TGTGCCAGCAGCCCCCAGGGGGCGAGCACTGAAGCTTTCTTT.

The chain uses TRBV19 and TRBJ2-1, with TRBD2 identical over 11 bases. This CDR3 spans 16 amino acids. Unmatched junction bases numbered 4, after V lost 4 bases and J lost 2 bases. The germline V gene has CDR1 LNHDA and CDR2 SQIVND (reference sequence). The chain's CDR3 is CASSRLAGRPYNEQFF. The CDR3 region has the DNA TGTGCCAGTAGTAGACTAGCGGGAAGACCCTACAATGAGCAGTTCTTC.

This rearrangement joins TRBV24-1 to TRBJ1-2; 9 bases fit TRBD1. The CDR3 runs to 15 residues. Per germline, CDR1 KGHDR and CDR2 SFDVKD. V gave up 4 bases and J gave up 3 bases; unmatched junction bases: 5. CDR3 sequence: CATSETGTGHYGYTF. The CDR3 nucleotides are TGTGCCACCAGTGAAACCGGGACAGGGCACTATGGCTACACCTTC.

This clonotype was recorded many times. The chain carries TRBV20-1 and TRBJ1-1; D possibly corresponds to TRBD1 (6 bases). The germline gives CDR1 DFQATT, CDR2 SNEGSKA (reference sequence). V lost 5 bases to trimming and J lost 4 bases, with 14 bases between them. The CDR3 sequence is 13 residues long. The CDR3 coding sequence is TGCAGTGCTTCCCCCGGGGGGGCCACTGAAGCTTTCTTT. It is translated as CSASPGGATEAFF.

This clonotype occurred a few times. The J gene is TRBJ2-6, the V gene TRBV5-1, with D perhaps given as TRBD1 or TRBD2 (5 bases each). The V gene lost 0 bases and the J gene lost 1 base, with 26 bases spanning the gap. Germline V CDR1 and CDR2: SGHRS, YFSETQ. This CDR3 has 22 amino acids. CDR3 sequence reads: CASSLVSSGIRGAPSGANVLTF. The CDR3, as DNA: TGCGCCAGCAGCTTGGTGTCGTCAGGGATACGGGGCGCCCCGTCTGGGGCCAACGTCCTGACTTTC.

This chain connects TRBV9 to TRBJ1-1; maybe TRBD1 (5 bases). Trimming stripped 0 bases from V and 5 bases from J, with 11 bases between. In germline, CDR1 is SGDLS, CDR2 YYNGEE. The CDR3 contains 14 residues. The CDR3 spells CASSVGTGTTEAFF. The CDR3 coding sequence is TGTGCCAGCAGCGTAGGTACCGGGACGACTGAAGCTTTCTTT. Full variable domain (remainder filled in from reference TRBV9 and TRBJ1-1): DSGVTQTPKHLITATGQRVTLRCSPRSGDLSVYWYQQSLDQGLQFLIQYYNGEERAKGNILERFSAQQFPDLHSELNLSSLELGDSALYFCASSVGTGTTEAFFGQGTRLTVV.

The rearrangement uses TRBV11-2 and TRBJ2-3; D not certain. V was pared by 1 base and J by 5 bases, with 10 bases between. This CDR3 has 14 residues. Germline values: CDR1 SGHAT, CDR2 FQNNGV. The CDR3 region has the DNA TGTGCCAGCAGCTTAGTGTCCCGTCGAGATACGCAGTATTTT. This gives the protein CASSLVSRRDTQYF.

This clonotype came up a few times. The CDR3 DNA sequence: TGTGCCAGCAGCACGACCGACGGCCACTACGAGCAGTACTTC. Its translation is CASSTTDGHYEQYF. The V gene is TRBV7-9, the J gene TRBJ2-7; D gene uncertain. The CDR3 runs to 14 residues. Trimming cost V 5 bases and J 3 bases, with 14 bases left between them. Germline V lookup: CDR1 SEHNR, CDR2 FQNEAQ (reference sequence).

The V gene is TRBV18, the J gene TRBJ2-7; a weak D match, TRBD2 (5 bases). V was shortened by 3 bases and J by 3 bases, with 15 bases between the two germline ends. The CDR3 is 15 amino acids. Germline V gene data show CDR1 as KGHSH and CDR2 as LQKENI. DNA for the CDR3: TGTGCCAGCTCACCTTATATTCTTGGGAGCTACGAGCAGTACTTC. Protein product: CASSPYILGSYEQYF.

The chain combines TRBV7-9 with TRBJ1-2; the D is unclear. V lost 5 bases and J 4 bases, leaving 11 bases between the germline ends. Germline V gene lookup returns CDR1 SEHNR and CDR2 FQNEAQ (reference sequence). The CDR3 has 13 amino acids. The CDR3 bases are TGTGCCAGCAGCCTCCCCTTGGGCTATGGCTACACCTTC. Amino acids: CASSLPLGYGYTF. The complete variable domain, with remaining parts taken from reference TRBV7-9 and TRBJ1-2, reads DTGVSQNPRHKITKRGQNVTFRCDPISEHNRLYWYRQTLGQGPEFLTYFQNEAQLEKSRLLSDRFSAERPKGSFSTLEIQRTEQGDSAMYLCASSLPLGYGYTFGSGTRLTVV.

J is TRBJ1-2 and V is TRBV5-1; possibly TRBD1 for D (6 bases). Trimming pared 0 bases from V and 7 bases from J, leaving 22 bases between. The CDR3 length is 17 residues. Germline-derived CDR1 and CDR2 are SGHRS and YFSETQ. CDR3 sequence: CASSLEGGNSFKSGYTF. The DNA for the CDR3 is TGCGCCAGCAGCTTGGAAGGGGGGAACTCATTTAAATCTGGCTACACCTTC.

The rearrangement links TRBV4-2 to TRBJ2-3; D gene uncertain. Per the germline V gene, CDR1 is LGHNA and CDR2 is YNFKEQ. CDR3 length: 16 amino acids. V lost 2 bases to trimming and J lost 0 bases, with 12 bases between them. Here the CDR3 reads CASSQLHATSTDTQYF. The CDR3 coding sequence is TGTGCCAGCAGCCAACTCCACGCGACTAGCACAGATACGCAGTATTTT.

The chain carries TRBV7-9 and TRBJ1-2, with D perhaps TRBD1 (5 bases). In germline, CDR1 is SEHNR, CDR2 FQNEAQ (reference sequence). The V gene lost 6 bases and the J gene lost 4 bases, with 18 bases spanning the gap. The CDR3 is 15 amino acids. The CDR3 here is CASRPRGFSPYGYTF. DNA of the CDR3: TGTGCCAGCAGGCCTAGGGGATTTTCCCCCTATGGCTACACCTTC.

This clonotype was counted many times. This chain joins TRBV5-1 and TRBJ1-5, with no clear D. Deletions cut 4 bases from V and 0 bases from J, with 11 bases between. Germline V gene data show CDR1 as SGHRS and CDR2 as YFSETQ. The CDR3 extends over 15 amino acids. CDR3 sequence: CASSPDAYSNQPQHF. CDR3 coding DNA: TGCGCCAGCAGCCCCGACGCTTATAGCAATCAGCCCCAGCATTTT.

The chain links TRBV11-3 to TRBJ2-3; D is ambiguous. Germline V gene data show CDR1 as SGHNT and CDR2 as YENEEA. V gave up 4 bases and J gave up 0 bases, with 11 bases separating them. The length of the CDR3 is 15 residues. The DNA for the CDR3 is TGTGCCAGCAGCTCCGGGCCATCTAGCACAGATACGCAGTATTTT. Translated: CASSSGPSSTDTQYF.

The rearrangement joins TRBV30 to TRBJ1-2; a possible D gene is TRBD1 (5 bases). Germline-derived CDR1 and CDR2 are GTSNPN and SVGIG (reference sequence). With 6 bases removed from V and 2 bases from J, the gap between germline ends came to 13 bases. There are 13 residues in the CDR3. CDR3 DNA sequence: TGTGCCTGTAGTAAGACAGCCAACTATGGCTACACCTTC. Translation: CACSKTANYGYTF.

This chain joins TRBV29-1 and TRBJ1-2, with 7 bases lining up with TRBD1. The CDR3 length is 15 residues. Trimming took 3 bases from V and 3 from J; bases not matched to a gene: 10. Per the germline V gene, CDR1 is SQVTM and CDR2 is ANQGSEA. In nucleotides, the CDR3 is TGCAGCGTTGACGCCCGACAGGGAACCTACTATGGCTACACCTTC. It is translated as CSVDARQGTYYGYTF.

In this sample, this clonotype turned up a few times. The genes are TRBV7-9 and TRBJ2-3; D remains ambiguous. The CDR3 sequence is 15 residues long. Germline CDR1 is SEHNR and CDR2 is FQNEAQ (reference sequence). V was trimmed by 3 bases and J by 6 bases, leaving 16 bases between them. Here the CDR3 DNA reads TGTGCCAGCAGCTTCCCGATGGCTAGTGCGGATACGCAGTATTTT. It translates to CASSFPMASADTQYF. The full variable domain, its missing parts supplied by reference TRBV7-9 and TRBJ2-3, is DTGVSQNPRHKITKRGQNVTFRCDPISEHNRLYWYRQTLGQGPEFLTYFQNEAQLEKSRLLSDRFSAERPKGSFSTLEIQRTEQGDSAMYLCASSFPMASADTQYFGPGTRLTVL.

The rearrangement uses TRBV28 and TRBJ2-3, with D perhaps being TRBD1 or TRBD2 (7 bases each). The CDR3 is made up of 14 amino acids. Germline CDR1 is MDHEN and CDR2 is SYDVKM. V lost 8 bases and J 4 bases, leaving 16 bases between the germline ends. The CDR3 coding sequence is TGTGCCAGCCGAGATCAGGGGGGGTCAGATACGCAGTATTTT. Translation gives CASRDQGGSDTQYF.

This clonotype was counted a few times. This rearrangement joins TRBV20-1 to TRBJ2-2, with 8 bases identical to TRBD1. J was trimmed by 1 base and V by 2 bases; bases with no gene match: 3. Germline loops: CDR1 DFQATT, CDR2 SNEGSKA (reference sequence). The CDR3 consists of 15 residues. The CDR3 reads CSARPRGQNTGELFF. The CDR3, as DNA: TGCAGTGCTAGACCCAGGGGGCAGAACACCGGGGAGCTGTTTTTT.

The chain links TRBV20-1 to TRBJ2-7; a weak D match, TRBD2 (5 bases). This CDR3 spans 14 amino acids. The ends were cut back, 3 bases at V and 7 bases at J, with 19 bases in the middle. Per germline, CDR1 DFQATT and CDR2 SNEGSKA (reference sequence). CDR3 DNA: TGCAGTGCTAGCGCTCGGGATACCTCTGGGGAGCAGTACTTC. Protein product: CSASARDTSGEQYF.

This clonotype was counted ten times or more. The chain recombines TRBV5-1 with TRBJ1-1; TRBD1 might be the D (5 bases). V lost 6 bases and J lost 1, with 10 bases in between. The CDR3 length is 13 residues. The germline V gene has CDR1 SGHRS and CDR2 YFSETQ. The CDR3 DNA reads as TGCGCCAGCACCCTTGGGGGGAACACTGAAGCTTTCTTT. This encodes CASTLGGNTEAFF.

V and J are TRBV18 and TRBJ2-6; unclear D gene. Trimming stripped 3 bases from V and 4 bases from J, with 4 bases between. The germline CDR1 and CDR2 sequences are KGHSH and LQKENI. The CDR3 runs to 13 residues. CDR3 DNA: TGTGCCAGCTCACCGCCCGGGGCCAACGTCCTGACTTTC. Translated: CASSPPGANVLTF.

This clonotype was observed a handful of times. The V call is TRBV4-1, the J call TRBJ2-7, with D possibly TRBD1 on 5 matching bases. Trimming removed 1 base from V and 3 bases from J, with 10 bases in between. The germline V gene encodes CDR1 MGHRA and CDR2 YSYEKL. This CDR3 is built from 14 residues. CDR3 loop: CASSQAGAVYEQYF. Here the CDR3 DNA reads TGCGCCAGCAGCCAAGCTGGGGCAGTCTACGAGCAGTACTTC.

The V and J genes are TRBV30 and TRBJ1-1; D call uncertain. The V gene's germline CDR1 is GTSNPN and CDR2 SVGIG (reference sequence). CDR3 size: 12 residues. The V gene lost 4 bases and the J gene lost 4 bases, with 10 bases spanning the gap. The CDR3 is CAWTTGFTEAFF. The CDR3 DNA sequence: TGTGCCTGGACCACCGGTTTCACTGAAGCTTTCTTT.